What follows are 27 T cell receptor beta chains derived from one specimen sequenced in a study of blood T cell repertoires in COVID-19. Profiling relied on immunoSEQ multiplex PCR, and the TCRdb table lists in-frame clones only, not all of them. The table has about 180,000 clones, about 88% seen once. The sample was peripheral blood. The receptors were sampled from a woman under 40 with active or convalescent COVID-19.

The rearrangement uses TRBV11-2 and TRBJ2-4; D not resolved. The V gene's germline CDR1 is SGHAT and CDR2 FQNNGV. The CDR3 is made up of 12 amino acids. The germline V and J ends were trimmed by 5 bases and 6 bases, with 8 bases remaining between them. As DNA, the CDR3 is TGTGCCAGCAGCGGCCTCAGAAACATTCAGTACTTC. Translating gives CASSGLRNIQYF.

This clone was seen more than once but under ten times. The genes are TRBV27 and TRBJ2-3, with 9 bases lining up with TRBD2. V was pared by 5 bases and J by 1 base, with 10 bases of the junction left unmatched. CDR1 and CDR2 (germline): MNHEY, SMNVEV (reference sequence). CDR3 length equals 17 residues. CDR3 in DNA: TGTGCCAGCAGTCCCCCCAGGACTAGCGCCCGCACAGATACGCAGTATTTT. This encodes CASSPPRTSARTDTQYF.

V gene TRBV11-2 combines with J gene TRBJ2-7, with a tentative D call TRBD1 (6 bases). Germline V gene lookup returns CDR1 SGHAT and CDR2 FQNNGV. V lost 8 bases to trimming and J lost 3 bases, with 26 bases between them. The CDR3 is 17 residues long. Here the CDR3 reads CASASIPGIRGNYEQYF. In nucleotides, the CDR3 is TGTGCCAGCGCATCCATCCCTGGGATCAGGGGAAACTACGAGCAGTACTTC.

The V gene is TRBV19, the J gene TRBJ1-1; possible D gene TRBD1, 6 bases. CDR1 and CDR2 from the germline V gene are LNHDA and SQIVND (reference sequence). V lost 7 bases and J 0 bases, leaving 12 bases between the germline ends. CDR3 size: 14 residues. CDR3 loop: CASTRGGMNTEAFF. In DNA form, the CDR3 reads TGTGCCAGTACGAGGGGGGGGATGAACACTGAAGCTTTCTTT.

This rearrangement joins TRBV5-8 to TRBJ1-5; a possible D gene is TRBD1 (5 bases). Germline V gene sequence: CDR1 SGHTS, CDR2 YDEGEE. The ends were cut back, 1 base at V and 5 bases at J, with 16 bases in the middle. The CDR3 sequence is 16 residues long. The CDR3 loop is CASSLKDKYLDQPQHF. Written as DNA, the CDR3 is TGTGCCAGCAGCTTGAAGGACAAATATTTAGATCAGCCCCAGCATTTT.

The rearrangement joins TRBV2 to TRBJ2-5; 9 positions match TRBD1. V gave up 6 bases and J gave up 0 bases; unmatched junction bases: 5. Germline V gene data show CDR1 as SNHLY and CDR2 as FYNNEI. This CDR3 contains 15 residues. The CDR3 here is CASSSGTGHQETQYF. The CDR3 region has the DNA TGTGCCAGCAGCTCCGGGACAGGGCACCAAGAGACCCAGTACTTC.

The chain links TRBV7-2 to TRBJ1-3, with D unclear. The ends were cut back, 2 bases at V and 2 bases at J, with 10 bases in the middle. Germline V gene lookup returns CDR1 SGHTA and CDR2 FQGNSA. The CDR3 runs to 15 residues. The chain's CDR3 is CASSLSSTAGNTIYF. CDR3 DNA: TGTGCCAGCAGCTTAAGTTCTACAGCTGGAAACACCATATATTTT.

CDR3 region: CASSLVVAGSPPYEQYF. The DNA for the CDR3 is TGTGCCAGCAGCTTAGTAGTAGCGGGGTCGCCCCCCTACGAGCAGTACTTC. The V call is TRBV11-2, the J call TRBJ2-7; the match to TRBD2 covers 8 bases. Germline loops: CDR1 SGHAT, CDR2 FQNNGV. V lost 1 base, J lost 2 bases, and 10 bases stayed unmatched. This CDR3 comprises 17 residues.

This chain uses TRBV18 with TRBJ2-7, with 7 nucleotides matching TRBD1. J was trimmed by 5 bases and V by 3 bases; bases with no gene match: 1. Germline CDR1 KGHSH, CDR2 LQKENI. CDR3 length: 12 amino acids. In DNA, the CDR3 is TGTGCCAGCTCACCTGGGACAGACGAGCAGTACTTC. It specifies CASSPGTDEQYF. Filled out from reference TRBV18 and TRBJ2-7, the complete variable domain reads NAGVMQNPRHLVRRRGQEARLRCSPMKGHSHVYWYRQLPEEGLKFMVYLQKENIIDESGMPKERFSAEFPKEGPSILRIQQVVRGDSAAYFCASSPGTDEQYFGPGTRLTVT.

This clone was found a few times. CDR3 in amino acids: CASSEARRTGWHF. The CDR3 DNA is TGTGCCAGCAGTGAAGCGCGTCGGACAGGGTGGCATTTT. This chain connects TRBV2 to TRBJ1-5, with 8 bases that match TRBD1. This CDR3 is 13 amino acids long. After removal of 0 bases from V and 15 bases from J, the junction contained 7 bases not matched to a gene. Germline V gene lookup returns CDR1 SNHLY and CDR2 FYNNEI. The entire variable domain, with the rest obtained from reference TRBV2 and TRBJ1-5, is as follows: EPEVTQTPSHQVTQMGQEVILRCVPISNHLYFYWYRQILGQKVEFLVSFYNNEISEKSEIFDDQFSVERPDGSNFTLKIRSTKLEDSAMYFCASSEARRTGWHFGDGTRLSIL.

This clone was counted a single time. The V call is TRBV27, the J call TRBJ2-5; 8 bases line up with TRBD1. The CDR3 length is 16 residues. CDR1 and CDR2 (germline): MNHEY, SMNVEV (reference sequence). J lost 5 bases, V lost 2 bases, and 10 bases had no gene match. CDR3 DNA: TGTGCCAGCAGTTTAAGGCAGGGGGCGCTCGGGGAGACCCAGTACTTC. Translation gives CASSLRQGALGETQYF.

The rearrangement links TRBV4-2 to TRBJ2-7; 9 bases are shared with TRBD2. CDR3 size: 17 residues. With V trimmed by 0 bases and J by 3 bases, 9 bases remained unmatched. Germline values: CDR1 LGHNA, CDR2 YNFKEQ. CDR3 in DNA: TGTGCCAGCAGCCAAGATCTCCTAGCGGGGCCCGTCTACGAGCAGTACTTC. Amino acid sequence: CASSQDLLAGPVYEQYF.

This clone has only one observation. V and J are TRBV24-1 and TRBJ1-1; 8 bases agree with TRBD1. Germline V lookup: CDR1 KGHDR, CDR2 SFDVKD. This CDR3 has 13 residues. V was clipped by 6 bases and J by 10 bases; unmatched bases: 9. The CDR3 nucleotides are TGTGCCACCAGTCCCCAGGGGGCGCGACCAGCTTTCTTT. Protein product: CATSPQGARPAFF.

This clone was observed once. The chain has TRBV5-6 and TRBJ2-3; TRBD1 is a possible D gene (6 bases). Trimming took 6 bases from V and 1 from J, leaving 21 bases between them. Germline CDR1 is SGHDT and CDR2 is YYEEEE. The CDR3 has 17 amino acids. This CDR3 is CASILTWDTFGTDTQYF. CDR3 coding DNA: TGTGCCAGCATCCTAACCTGGGACACCTTTGGCACAGATACGCAGTATTTT.

V is TRBV6-5 and J is TRBJ2-7, with TRBD2 matching 12 bases. Germline CDR1 reads MNHEY; CDR2 reads SVGAGI. The CDR3 covers 15 residues. Trimming cost V 6 bases and J 4 bases; bases outside gene matches: 7. CDR3: CASRRTSGGYYEQYF. The CDR3 coding sequence is TGTGCCAGCAGACGCACTAGCGGGGGGTATTACGAGCAGTACTTC.

This clone was recorded a few times. The chain has TRBV4-1 and TRBJ2-5; 7 positions match TRBD1. J lost 6 bases, V lost 0 bases, and 7 bases had no gene match. The CDR3 contains 15 residues. CDR1 is MGHRA, CDR2 YSYEKL, per germline. In nucleotides, the CDR3 is TGCGCCAGCAGCCAAGATGAGGGCAGGGGGAAGACCCAGTACTTC. Translated: CASSQDEGRGKTQYF.

This chain connects TRBV24-1 to TRBJ2-2; D may be TRBD2 (5 bases). CDR3 length equals 16 residues. V was clipped by 1 base and J by 0 bases, with 8 bases between them. CDR1 is KGHDR, CDR2 SFDVKD, per germline. For the CDR3, the DNA is TGTGCCACCAGTGATTTAGGGAGAACGAACACCGGGGAGCTGTTTTTT. Translating gives CATSDLGRTNTGELFF.

The genes are TRBV5-5 and TRBJ1-3; D unclear. This CDR3 has 16 amino acids. The V end lost 3 bases, the J end lost 2 bases, and 15 bases lay between the germline ends. Germline loops: CDR1 SGHKS, CDR2 YYEKEE (reference sequence). CDR3 coding DNA: TGTGCCAGCAGCTCGTACCTAGAACCCACTGGAAACACCATATATTTT. This translates into CASSSYLEPTGNTIYF.

This chain links TRBV7-8 with TRBJ1-5, with TRBD1 matching 8 bases. This CDR3 has 14 residues. Losses at the gene ends were 1 base for V and 5 bases for J; bases not matched to a gene: 1. The germline CDR1 and CDR2 sequences are SGHVS and FQNEAQ. The CDR3 DNA reads TGTGCCAGCAGCTTAGTGACAGGGGATCAGCCCCAGCATTTT. Amino acids: CASSLVTGDQPQHF.

The chain couples TRBV5-1 to TRBJ2-3; 7 bases are shared with TRBD1. There are 16 residues in the CDR3. V shed 4 bases, J shed 3 bases, and the junction held 11 bases outside the gene matches. In germline, CDR1 is SGHRS, CDR2 YFSETQ. The CDR3 DNA is TGCGCCAGCAGCCCGACAGGGCGGGTGGGAACAGATACGCAGTATTTT. Its protein is CASSPTGRVGTDTQYF.

The chain recombines TRBV6-5 with TRBJ1-6; no clear D. Deletions cut 7 bases from V and 0 bases from J, with 4 bases between. Per the germline V gene, CDR1 is MNHEY and CDR2 is SVGAGI. The CDR3 is 13 amino acids. CDR3: CASKSSYNSPLHF. CDR3 sequence (DNA): TGTGCCAGCAAGAGCTCCTATAATTCACCCCTCCACTTT.

This chain connects TRBV3-1 (or the pseudogene TRBV3-2) to TRBJ2-6, with D tentatively TRBD1 (6 bases). This CDR3 is built from 17 residues. Germline values: CDR1 LGHDT, CDR2 YNNKEL (reference sequence). V was cut by 1 base and J by 1 base, with 11 bases left in between. In DNA form, the CDR3 reads TGTGCCAGCAGCCAAGCGCTGGGGGCATCTGGGGCCAACGTCCTGACTTTC. It yields the protein CASSQALGASGANVLTF.

The V and J genes are TRBV5-4 and TRBJ2-1, with D possibly being TRBD2 (5 bases). Trimming left V 6 bases short and J 0 bases short, with 7 bases between. This CDR3 is 13 amino acids long. The germline V gene encodes CDR1 SGHNT and CDR2 YYREEE (reference sequence). The CDR3 protein is CASTADSYNEQFF. The DNA for the CDR3 is TGTGCCAGCACAGCGGACTCCTACAATGAGCAGTTCTTC. The full variable domain, rest sourced from reference TRBV5-4 and TRBJ2-1, is ETGVTQSPTHLIKTRGQQVTLRCSSQSGHNTVSWYQQALGQGPQFIFQYYREEENGRGNFPPRFSGLQFPNYSSELNVNALELDDSALYLCASTADSYNEQFFGPGTRLTVL.

V is TRBV7-2 and J is TRBJ2-2, with TRBD1 matching over 9 bases. The CDR3 has 16 residues. CDR1 is SGHTA and CDR2 is FQGNSA in the germline V gene. Trimming cost V 5 bases and J 7 bases; bases outside gene matches: 11. The CDR3 region has the DNA TGTGCCAGCAGCACTAGGGGACAGGGTGGGATCGGGGAGCTGTTTTTT. Amino acid sequence: CASSTRGQGGIGELFF.

The chain joins TRBV11-2 to TRBJ2-1; TRBD2 is a possible D gene (5 bases). The germline V and J ends were trimmed by 1 base and 3 bases, with 7 bases remaining between them. This CDR3 is built from 14 residues. Germline V gene sequence: CDR1 SGHAT, CDR2 FQNNGV. CDR3 sequence (DNA): TGTGCCAGCAGCTTAGCCGGGGACTACAATGAGCAGTTCTTC. It specifies CASSLAGDYNEQFF. The full variable domain, with the rest looked up from reference TRBV11-2 and TRBJ2-1, is EAGVAQSPRYKIIEKRQSVAFWCNPISGHATLYWYQQILGQGPKLLIQFQNNGVVDDSQLPKDRFSAERLKGVDSTLKIQPAKLEDSAVYLCASSLAGDYNEQFFGPGTRLTVL.

The table lists this clone with a few counts. This rearrangement joins TRBV9 to TRBJ1-4; D possibly corresponds to TRBD1 (6 bases). The CDR3 length is 15 residues. In germline, CDR1 is SGDLS, CDR2 YYNGEE. Trimming left V 0 bases short and J 7 bases short, with 13 bases between. The CDR3 bases are TGTGCCAGCAGCGTAGCTTCCCGGACAGCTGAAAAACTGTTTTTT. It specifies CASSVASRTAEKLFF.

The V and J genes are TRBV29-1 and TRBJ2-3; the match to TRBD1 covers 8 bases. Germline trimming cut 0 bases from V and 4 bases from J; bases unmatched to any gene: 9. CDR3 size: 16 residues. Germline loops: CDR1 SQVTM, CDR2 ANQGSEA. CDR3 nucleotides: TGCAGCGTTGAAGATCAGGACCGACAGGGGTCAGATACGCAGTATTTT. Amino acids: CSVEDQDRQGSDTQYF.